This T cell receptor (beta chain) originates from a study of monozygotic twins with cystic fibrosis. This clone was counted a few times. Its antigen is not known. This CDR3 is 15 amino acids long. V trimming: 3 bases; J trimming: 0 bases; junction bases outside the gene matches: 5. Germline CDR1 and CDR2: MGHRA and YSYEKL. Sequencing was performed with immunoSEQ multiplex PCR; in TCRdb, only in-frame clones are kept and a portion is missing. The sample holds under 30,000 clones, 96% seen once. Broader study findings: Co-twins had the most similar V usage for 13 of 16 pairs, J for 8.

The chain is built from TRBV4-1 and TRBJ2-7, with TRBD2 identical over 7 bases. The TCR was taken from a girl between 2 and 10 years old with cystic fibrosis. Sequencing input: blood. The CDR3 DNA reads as TGCGCCAGCAGCCACCCCGGGACTAACTCCTACGAGCAGTACTTC. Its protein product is CASSHPGTNSYEQYF.